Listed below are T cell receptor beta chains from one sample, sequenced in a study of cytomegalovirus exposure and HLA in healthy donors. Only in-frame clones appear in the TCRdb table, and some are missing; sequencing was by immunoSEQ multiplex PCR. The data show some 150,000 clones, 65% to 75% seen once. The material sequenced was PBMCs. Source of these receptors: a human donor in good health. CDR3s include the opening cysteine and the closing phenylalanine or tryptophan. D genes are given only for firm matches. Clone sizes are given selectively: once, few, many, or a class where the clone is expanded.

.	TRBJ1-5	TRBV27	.	TGTGCCAGCAGGGTTGGAGGGACTAGCAATCAGCCCCAGCATTTT	CASRVGGTSNQPQHF
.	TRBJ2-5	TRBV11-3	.	TGTGCCAGCAGCCTACAGGGAAAGGAGACCCAGTACTTC	CASSLQGKETQYF
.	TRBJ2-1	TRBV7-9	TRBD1	TGTGCCAGCAGCTTAGGGGGACAGGGGGACCATGAGCAGTTCTTC	CASSLGGQGDHEQFF
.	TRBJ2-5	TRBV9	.	TGTGCCAGCAGCGTAGGTAGAGGCCAAGAGACCCAGTACTTC	CASSVGRGQETQYF
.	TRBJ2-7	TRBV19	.	TGTGCCAGTAGAAGCCGGGACACGGGTTTAAGGGAGCAGTACTTC	CASRSRDTGLREQYF
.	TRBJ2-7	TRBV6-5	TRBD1	TGTGCCAGCAGTTACCGGCCACTTCAGGGGGCCTACGAGCAGTACTTC	CASSYRPLQGAYEQYF
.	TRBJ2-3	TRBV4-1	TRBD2	TGCGCCAGCAGCCAAGAACAGCGGGGGACCGATATGCAGTATTTT	CASSQEQRGTDMQYF
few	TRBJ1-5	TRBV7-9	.	TGTGCCAGCAGCCCAGCGTGGGGGGGGAGCAATCAGCCCCAGCATTTT	CASSPAWGGSNQPQHF
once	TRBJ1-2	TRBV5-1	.	TGCGCCAGCAGCGAGGAGGGGTCGAGGGGTGGCTACACCTTC	CASSEEGSRGGYTF
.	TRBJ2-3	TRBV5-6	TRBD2	TGTGCCAGCAGCTCCGACTTTCTAGCGGGCACAGATACGCAGTATTTT	CASSSDFLAGTDTQYF
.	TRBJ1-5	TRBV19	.	TGTGCCAGTAGTATCGGCAATCAGCCCCAGCATTTT	CASSIGNQPQHF
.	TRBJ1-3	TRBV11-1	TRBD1	TGTGCCAGCAGCTTCGACCAGGGGGATGAAAACACCATATATTTT	CASSFDQGDENTIYF
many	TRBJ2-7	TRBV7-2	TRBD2	TGTGCCAGCAGTTCGTTAGCGGGCGTTGTCTACGAGCAGTACTTC	CASSSLAGVVYEQYF
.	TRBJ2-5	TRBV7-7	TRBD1	TGTGCTAGCAGCTCCACAGGGGCTAGGGAGACCCAGTACTTC	CASSSTGARETQYF
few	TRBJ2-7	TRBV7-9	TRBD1	TGTGCCAGCAGCTTAGGCGGAACAGGGGCTTCCTACGAGCAGTACTTC	CASSLGGTGASYEQYF
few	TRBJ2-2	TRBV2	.	TGTGCCAGCTCGGAGCAGATTAGGTCCGCCGGGGAGCTGTTTTTT	CASSEQIRSAGELFF
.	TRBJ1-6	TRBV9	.	TGTGCCAGCAGCGTAGAGGCTAGCTCCTATAATTCACCCCTCCACTTT	CASSVEASSYNSPLHF
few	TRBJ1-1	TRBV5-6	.	TGTGCCAGCTCGGGACGGGGGGTTCGTGGTGGAAACACTGAAGCTTTCTTT	CASSGRGVRGGNTEAFF
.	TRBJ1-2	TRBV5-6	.	TGTGCCAGCAGCACAAACTATGGCTACACCTTC	CASSTNYGYTF
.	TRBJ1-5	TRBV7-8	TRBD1	TGTGCCAGCAGCCCTAGGGACAGGGGGCGCATTCAGCCCCAGCATTTT	CASSPRDRGRIQPQHF
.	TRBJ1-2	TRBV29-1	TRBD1	TGCAGCGTACCGGACAGGGGAGCTAACTATGGCTACACCTTC	CSVPDRGANYGYTF
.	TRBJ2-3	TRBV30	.	TGTGCCTGGAGTTCTAACACAGATACGCAGTATTTT	CAWSSNTDTQYF
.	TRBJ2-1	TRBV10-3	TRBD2	TGTGCCATCAGCCAAGCTAGCGGGGGTAACAATGAGCAGTTCTTC	CAISQASGGNNEQFF
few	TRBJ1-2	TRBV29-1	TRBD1	TGCAGCGGTGGACAGGGAAGGGATGGCTACACCTTC	CSGGQGRDGYTF
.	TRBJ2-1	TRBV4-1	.	TGCGCCAGCATTGGACAAATGGGCCCCATGCACAATGAGCAGTTCTTC	CASIGQMGPMHNEQFF
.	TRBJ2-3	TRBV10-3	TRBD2	TGTGCCATCAGTGAAGCTAGCGGGGAATCAGATACGCAGTATTTT	CAISEASGESDTQYF
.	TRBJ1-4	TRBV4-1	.	TGCGCCAGCAGCCCTGTCTCAAGGAGGTCTAATGAAAAACTGTTTTTT	CASSPVSRRSNEKLFF